The TCR beta chain under discussion was sequenced for a study of OX40 agonist ivuxolimab in advanced cancers. Patients with autoimmune history or systemic immunosuppression were excluded. The data were produced by immunoSEQ multiplex PCR, yet TCRdb's version contains in-frame clones alone and is incomplete. The repertoire holds approximately 35,000 clones, with around 79% as singletons. CDR3 length: 15 residues. CDR1 SEHNR and CDR2 FQNEAQ come from the germline V gene (reference sequence). V lost 1 base to trimming and J lost 7 bases, with 16 bases between them. On this clone itself: Its antigen is currently unknown.

General observations from the study: The authors did not determine the antigen specificity of the expanded peripheral T cells.

The genes are TRBV7-9 and TRBJ1-1; D is perhaps TRBD1 (5 bases). The TCR sequence derives from an adult with an advanced solid tumor such as melanoma, head and neck, liver or kidney cancer. This specimen was CD4+ or CD8+ T cells sorted from blood, taken in a trial of the OX40 agonist ivuxolimab. CDR3 region: CASSLEGQGGGEAFF. CDR3 in DNA: TGTGCCAGCAGCTTAGAAGGGCAGGGCGGGGGTGAAGCTTTCTTT.